This T cell receptor (beta chain) was sequenced during a study of blood T cell repertoires in COVID-19. Study as a whole: The origin of the acute and convalescent COVID-19 samples was the United States, Italy and Spain. PBMCs, B-cell-depleted T cells, or T cells were the source of the cDNA or gDNA that made up the material.

As originally analysed: Scientists estimated how many nucleated cells there were by amplifying reference gene primers. Sequenced by immunoSEQ multiplex PCR; TCRdb stores in-frame clones only, minus some. For V, J and clone size, that table is used; D and trimming come from the DNA. The sample contains 260,000 or so clones, 88% of which appear only once. In this sample, this clone turned up once. The CDR3 totals 13 residues. Germline V gene lookup returns CDR1 MNHEY and CDR2 SMNVEV (reference sequence). Trimming cost V 3 bases and J 0 bases, with 5 bases left between them. The rearrangement uses TRBV27 and TRBJ1-2, with D unresolved. The clonotype comes from a man between 18 and 29 years old with active or convalescent COVID-19. The specimen was peripheral blood. The DNA of the CDR3 is TGTGCCAGCAGTTTCGGGACTAACTATGGCTACACCTTC. Its translation is CASSFGTNYGYTF.